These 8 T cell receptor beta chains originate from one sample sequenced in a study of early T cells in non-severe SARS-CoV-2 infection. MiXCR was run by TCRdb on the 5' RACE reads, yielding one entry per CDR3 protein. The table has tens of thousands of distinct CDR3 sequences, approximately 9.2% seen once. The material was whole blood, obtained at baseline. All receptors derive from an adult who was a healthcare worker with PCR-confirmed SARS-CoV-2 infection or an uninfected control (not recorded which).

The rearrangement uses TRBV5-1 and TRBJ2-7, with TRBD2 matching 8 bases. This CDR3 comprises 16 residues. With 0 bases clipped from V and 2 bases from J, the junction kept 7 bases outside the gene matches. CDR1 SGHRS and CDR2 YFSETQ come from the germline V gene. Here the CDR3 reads CASSLARTSYTYEQYF. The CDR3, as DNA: TGCGCCAGCAGCTTGGCAAGGACTAGCTACACCTACGAGCAGTACTTC. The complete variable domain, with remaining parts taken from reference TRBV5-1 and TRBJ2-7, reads KAGVTQTPRYLIKTRGQQVTLSCSPISGHRSVSWYQQTPGQGLQFLFEYFSETQRNKGNFPGRFSGRQFSNSRSEMNVSTLELGDSALYLCASSLARTSYTYEQYFGPGTRLTVT.

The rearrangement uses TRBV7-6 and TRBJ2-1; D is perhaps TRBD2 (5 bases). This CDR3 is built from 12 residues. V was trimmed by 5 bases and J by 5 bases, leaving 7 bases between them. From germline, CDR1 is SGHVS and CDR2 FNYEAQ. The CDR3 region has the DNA TGTGCCAGCAGCGGGCGGGACAATGAGCAGTTCTTC. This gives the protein CASSGRDNEQFF.

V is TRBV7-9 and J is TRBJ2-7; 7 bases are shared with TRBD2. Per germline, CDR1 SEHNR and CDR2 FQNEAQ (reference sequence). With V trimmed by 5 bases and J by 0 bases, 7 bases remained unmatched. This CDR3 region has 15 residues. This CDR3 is CASSPPLAASYEQYF. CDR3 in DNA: TGTGCCAGCAGCCCCCCTCTAGCGGCCTCCTACGAGCAGTACTTC.

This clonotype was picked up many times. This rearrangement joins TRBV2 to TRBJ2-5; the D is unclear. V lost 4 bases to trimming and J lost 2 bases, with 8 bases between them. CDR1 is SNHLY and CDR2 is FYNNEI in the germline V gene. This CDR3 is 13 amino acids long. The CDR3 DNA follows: TGTGCCAGCAGTGTTGAGACACAAGAGACCCAGTACTTC. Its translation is CASSVETQETQYF.

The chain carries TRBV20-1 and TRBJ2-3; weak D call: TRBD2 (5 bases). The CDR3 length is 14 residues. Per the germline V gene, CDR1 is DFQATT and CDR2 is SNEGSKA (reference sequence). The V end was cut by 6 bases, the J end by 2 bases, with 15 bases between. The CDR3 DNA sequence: TGCAGTGCCGGGGAAGGCACAGTCACAGATACGCAGTATTTT. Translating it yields CSAGEGTVTDTQYF.

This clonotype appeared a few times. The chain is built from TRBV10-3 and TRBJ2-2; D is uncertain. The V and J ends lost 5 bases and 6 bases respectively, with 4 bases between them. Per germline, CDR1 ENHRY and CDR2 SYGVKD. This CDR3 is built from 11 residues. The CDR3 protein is CAISSAGELFF. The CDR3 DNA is TGTGCCATCAGTAGCGCCGGGGAGCTGTTTTTT.

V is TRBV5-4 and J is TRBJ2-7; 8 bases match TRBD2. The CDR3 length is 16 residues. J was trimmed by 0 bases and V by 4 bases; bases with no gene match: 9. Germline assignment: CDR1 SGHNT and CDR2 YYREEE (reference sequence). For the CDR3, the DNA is TGTGCCAGCAGCCCCCTAGGGACTAGTCTCTCCTACGAGCAGTACTTC. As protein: CASSPLGTSLSYEQYF.

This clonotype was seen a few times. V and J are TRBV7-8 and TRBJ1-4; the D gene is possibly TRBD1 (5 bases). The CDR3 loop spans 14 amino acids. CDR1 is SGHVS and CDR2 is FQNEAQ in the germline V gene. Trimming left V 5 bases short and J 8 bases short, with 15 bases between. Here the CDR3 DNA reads TGTGCCAGCAGCCGGGGGGATATGGGAGAAAAACTGTTTTTT. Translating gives CASSRGDMGEKLFF.